The rows below give T cell receptor beta chains drawn from one sample of a study of shared clonotypes between healthy human individuals. Produced via immunoSEQ multiplex PCR; TCRdb's table is partial and in-frame only. The sample holds approximately 1.4 million clones, approximately 98% seen once. Material for sequencing was naive CD4+ T cells sorted from blood. These receptors were taken from a man younger than 40 in good health. CDR3s include the opening cysteine and the closing phenylalanine or tryptophan. Each record gives: CDR3 protein, CDR3 DNA, D gene, clone size, V gene, J gene. The D gene is left open where the match is weak. Rows give clone size only sometimes, using once, few, many, or a class for an expanded clone.

cdr3_aa: CASSLEQGARTEAFF
cdr3_nt: TGTGCCAGCTCACTCGAACAGGGGGCCCGCACTGAAGCTTTCTTT
d_call: TRBD1
clone_size: -
v_call: TRBV18
j_call: TRBJ1-1

cdr3_aa: CASNKGGIHEQYF
cdr3_nt: TGTGCCAGCAATAAAGGGGGCATCCACGAGCAGTACTTC
d_call: TRBD1
clone_size: -
v_call: TRBV7-2
j_call: TRBJ2-7

cdr3_aa: CASSSSWTFPQPQHF
cdr3_nt: TGTGCCAGCAGCTCGTCTTGGACATTTCCTCAGCCCCAGCATTTT
d_call: -
clone_size: -
v_call: TRBV5-6
j_call: TRBJ1-5

cdr3_aa: CASSSTGVWAGTKETQYF
cdr3_nt: TGTGCCAGTAGTAGCACGGGGGTCTGGGCCGGAACCAAAGAGACCCAGTACTTC
d_call: -
clone_size: -
v_call: TRBV19
j_call: TRBJ2-5

cdr3_aa: CASRETGGAYYGYTF
cdr3_nt: TGTGCCAGCAGAGAAACTGGGGGGGCGTACTATGGCTACACCTTC
d_call: -
clone_size: -
v_call: TRBV6-6
j_call: TRBJ1-2

cdr3_aa: CAWSVRTSGRGGYTF
cdr3_nt: TGTGCCTGGAGTGTACGGACTTCTGGGAGAGGAGGCTACACCTTC
d_call: -
clone_size: -
v_call: TRBV30
j_call: TRBJ1-2

cdr3_aa: CASSHPEGEQYF
cdr3_nt: TGTGCCAGCAGCCACCCGGAGGGCGAGCAGTACTTC
d_call: -
clone_size: once
v_call: TRBV5-4
j_call: TRBJ2-7

cdr3_aa: CASSPNRDGVYGYTF
cdr3_nt: TGTGCCAGCAGTCCCAACCGGGACGGAGTCTATGGCTACACCTTC
d_call: -
clone_size: -
v_call: TRBV5-4
j_call: TRBJ1-2

cdr3_aa: CASSPRYPENEQFF
cdr3_nt: TGTGCCAGCAGCCCCCGATATCCAGAGAATGAGCAGTTCTTC
d_call: -
clone_size: -
v_call: TRBV5-6
j_call: TRBJ2-1

cdr3_aa: CASSQTTNEKLFF
cdr3_nt: TGTGCCAGCAGCCAAACAACTAATGAAAAACTGTTTTTT
d_call: -
clone_size: -
v_call: TRBV28
j_call: TRBJ1-4

cdr3_aa: CASSIARGSYEQYF
cdr3_nt: TGTGCCAGTAGTATCGCCAGAGGCTCGTACGAGCAGTACTTC
d_call: -
clone_size: once
v_call: TRBV19
j_call: TRBJ2-7

cdr3_aa: CASSARGRVGANVLTF
cdr3_nt: TGTGCCAGCAGCGCCAGGGGGCGGGTGGGGGCCAACGTCCTGACTTTC
d_call: TRBD1
clone_size: -
v_call: TRBV7-2
j_call: TRBJ2-6

cdr3_aa: CASSPAEYEQYF
cdr3_nt: TGTGCCAGCTCACCGGCCGAATACGAGCAGTACTTC
d_call: -
clone_size: -
v_call: TRBV18
j_call: TRBJ2-7

cdr3_aa: CASSYGVVETQYF
cdr3_nt: TGCGCCAGCAGTTACGGGGTAGTAGAGACCCAGTACTTC
d_call: -
clone_size: -
v_call: TRBV4-1
j_call: TRBJ2-5

cdr3_aa: CASSLAPGEGWQPQHF
cdr3_nt: TGTGCCAGCAGCTTAGCGCCAGGGGAAGGCTGGCAGCCCCAGCATTTT
d_call: -
clone_size: -
v_call: TRBV7-6
j_call: TRBJ1-5

cdr3_aa: CASRPSGSRTDTQYF
cdr3_nt: TGTGCCAGCAGGCCTAGCGGGAGTCGAACAGATACGCAGTATTTT
d_call: TRBD2
clone_size: -
v_call: TRBV5-4
j_call: TRBJ2-3

cdr3_aa: CASSQDFYNEQFF
cdr3_nt: TGTGCCAGCTCACAGGACTTTTACAATGAGCAGTTCTTC
d_call: -
clone_size: once
v_call: TRBV18
j_call: TRBJ2-1

cdr3_aa: CSASLFGEAFF
cdr3_nt: TGCAGTGCTAGTCTTTTCGGTGAAGCTTTCTTT
d_call: -
clone_size: -
v_call: TRBV20-1
j_call: TRBJ1-1

cdr3_aa: CASRVSGMNTGELFF
cdr3_nt: TGTGCCAGCAGGGTCAGCGGAATGAACACCGGGGAGCTGTTTTTT
d_call: -
clone_size: -
v_call: TRBV5-5
j_call: TRBJ2-2

cdr3_aa: CASSIGRRQPQHF
cdr3_nt: TGTGCCAGTAGTATCGGGAGACGTCAGCCCCAGCATTTT
d_call: -
clone_size: -
v_call: TRBV19
j_call: TRBJ1-5

cdr3_aa: CASSQLLAGESEQYF
cdr3_nt: TGCGCCAGCAGCCAACTACTAGCGGGAGAGAGCGAGCAGTACTTC
d_call: TRBD2
clone_size: -
v_call: TRBV4-1
j_call: TRBJ2-7

cdr3_aa: CASSITGNMGNQPQHF
cdr3_nt: TGTGCCAGTAGTATTACGGGGAATATGGGCAATCAGCCCCAGCATTTT
d_call: -
clone_size: once
v_call: TRBV19
j_call: TRBJ1-5

cdr3_aa: CASSLGLAGLTDTQYF
cdr3_nt: TGCGCCAGCAGCTTGGGTCTAGCGGGGCTCACAGATACGCAGTATTTT
d_call: TRBD2
clone_size: -
v_call: TRBV5-1
j_call: TRBJ2-3

cdr3_aa: CASSPLGALANEKLFF
cdr3_nt: TGTGCCAGCTCACCCTTAGGGGCGCTGGCTAATGAAAAACTGTTTTTT
d_call: -
clone_size: -
v_call: TRBV18
j_call: TRBJ1-4

cdr3_aa: CASSFGAITSYNEQFF
cdr3_nt: TGTGCCAGCAGCTTTGGGGCGATTACCTCCTACAATGAGCAGTTCTTC
d_call: -
clone_size: -
v_call: TRBV11-1
j_call: TRBJ2-1

cdr3_aa: CASSFWDFLEETQYF
cdr3_nt: TGTGCCAGCAGCTTTTGGGACTTCTTAGAAGAGACCCAGTACTTC
d_call: -
clone_size: -
v_call: TRBV5-4
j_call: TRBJ2-5

cdr3_aa: CASSQEATSIGYTF
cdr3_nt: TGCGCCAGCAGCCAAGAAGCGACATCCATCGGCTACACCTTC
d_call: -
clone_size: -
v_call: TRBV4-1
j_call: TRBJ1-2

cdr3_aa: CASSPLAGDSYEQYF
cdr3_nt: TGTGCCAGCAGTCCCCTCGCGGGGGACTCCTACGAGCAGTACTTC
d_call: TRBD2
clone_size: -
v_call: TRBV28
j_call: TRBJ2-7

cdr3_aa: CASSSADSYEQYF
cdr3_nt: TGTGCCAGCAGCTCGGCGGACAGCTACGAGCAGTACTTC
d_call: -
clone_size: -
v_call: TRBV5-6
j_call: TRBJ2-7

cdr3_aa: CASSPGQDTGELFF
cdr3_nt: TGTGCCAGCAGCCCCGGACAGGACACCGGGGAGCTGTTTTTT
d_call: TRBD1
clone_size: -
v_call: TRBV7-9
j_call: TRBJ2-2

cdr3_aa: CASSQSSVSYNEQFF
cdr3_nt: TGTGCCAGCAGCCAGAGTAGCGTTTCCTACAATGAGCAGTTCTTC
d_call: -
clone_size: -
v_call: TRBV14
j_call: TRBJ2-1

cdr3_aa: CASSALRNGYTF
cdr3_nt: TGTGCCAGCAGCGCACTGAGGAATGGCTACACCTTC
d_call: -
clone_size: -
v_call: TRBV2
j_call: TRBJ1-2

cdr3_aa: CASSGLGDVFGGYTF
cdr3_nt: TGCGCCAGCAGTGGGTTAGGGGACGTATTCGGTGGCTACACCTTC
d_call: -
clone_size: -
v_call: TRBV5-1
j_call: TRBJ1-2

cdr3_aa: CASSQRQGASYEQYF
cdr3_nt: TGTGCCAGCTCACAAAGACAGGGCGCCTCCTACGAGCAGTACTTC
d_call: TRBD1
clone_size: -
v_call: TRBV18
j_call: TRBJ2-7

cdr3_aa: CASSDRGDTQYF
cdr3_nt: TGTGCCAGCAGTGATAGGGGAGATACGCAGTATTTT
d_call: -
clone_size: few
v_call: TRBV2
j_call: TRBJ2-3

cdr3_aa: CASSVTGIYGELFF
cdr3_nt: TGTGCCAGCAGCGTGACAGGGATCTACGGGGAGCTGTTTTTT
d_call: TRBD1
clone_size: -
v_call: TRBV7-2
j_call: TRBJ2-2

cdr3_aa: CASSFGHPGEQYF
cdr3_nt: TGTGCCAGCAGCTTCGGTCATCCTGGGGAGCAGTACTTC
d_call: -
clone_size: -
v_call: TRBV7-3
j_call: TRBJ2-7

cdr3_aa: CASSFNRDRITGELFF
cdr3_nt: TGTGCCAGCAGCTTTAACCGGGACAGAATCACCGGGGAGCTGTTTTTT
d_call: TRBD1
clone_size: -
v_call: TRBV5-5
j_call: TRBJ2-2

cdr3_aa: CASSSGQGNEKLFF
cdr3_nt: TGTGCCAGCAGCTCCGGACAGGGTAATGAAAAACTGTTTTTT
d_call: TRBD1
clone_size: -
v_call: TRBV7-9
j_call: TRBJ1-4

cdr3_aa: CASSPTRVWSHEQYF
cdr3_nt: TGTGCCAGCAGTCCGACTAGGGTTTGGTCGCACGAGCAGTACTTC
d_call: -
clone_size: -
v_call: TRBV28
j_call: TRBJ2-7

cdr3_aa: CASSSPRSGFSYNEQFF
cdr3_nt: TGTGCCAGCAGTTCCCCAAGGAGCGGGTTTTCCTACAATGAGCAGTTCTTC
d_call: -
clone_size: -
v_call: TRBV28
j_call: TRBJ2-1

cdr3_aa: CASSPGQGSQETQYF
cdr3_nt: TGTGCCAGCAGCCCGGGACAGGGATCTCAAGAGACCCAGTACTTC
d_call: TRBD1
clone_size: -
v_call: TRBV7-9
j_call: TRBJ2-5

cdr3_aa: CASSPEGTSASYEQYF
cdr3_nt: TGTGCCAGCAGCCCAGAAGGCACTAGCGCCTCCTACGAGCAGTACTTC
d_call: TRBD2
clone_size: -
v_call: TRBV7-8
j_call: TRBJ2-7

cdr3_aa: CASSVAISATQETQYF
cdr3_nt: TGTGCCAGCAGCGTAGCTATTAGCGCAACCCAAGAGACCCAGTACTTC
d_call: -
clone_size: -
v_call: TRBV9
j_call: TRBJ2-5

cdr3_aa: CASSSGLMNTEAFF
cdr3_nt: TGTGCCAGCAGCTCGGGTCTTATGAACACTGAAGCTTTCTTT
d_call: -
clone_size: -
v_call: TRBV7-9
j_call: TRBJ1-1

cdr3_aa: CASSLGGTYEQYF
cdr3_nt: TGTGCCAGCAGCTTGGGCGGTACCTACGAGCAGTACTTC
d_call: -
clone_size: once
v_call: TRBV5-6
j_call: TRBJ2-7

cdr3_aa: CASSLLGQGMDEQYF
cdr3_nt: TGTGCCAGCAGTTTATTGGGACAGGGGATGGACGAGCAGTACTTC
d_call: TRBD1
clone_size: -
v_call: TRBV28
j_call: TRBJ2-7

cdr3_aa: CASSFNVAPGNTIYF
cdr3_nt: TGTGCCAGCAGCTTTAATGTTGCACCTGGAAACACCATATATTTT
d_call: -
clone_size: -
v_call: TRBV5-5
j_call: TRBJ1-3

cdr3_aa: CSVLLRGDTIYF
cdr3_nt: TGCAGCGTCCTATTAAGAGGCGACACCATATATTTT
d_call: -
clone_size: once
v_call: TRBV29-1
j_call: TRBJ1-3

cdr3_aa: CASSWGENTEAFF
cdr3_nt: TGCGCCAGCAGCTGGGGAGAAAACACTGAAGCTTTCTTT
d_call: -
clone_size: -
v_call: TRBV5-1
j_call: TRBJ1-1

cdr3_aa: CASSDPSSADTQYF
cdr3_nt: TGTGCCAGCAGTGATCCATCGTCGGCAGATACGCAGTATTTT
d_call: -
clone_size: -
v_call: TRBV2
j_call: TRBJ2-3

cdr3_aa: CASSFSIPREGWHTDTQYF
cdr3_nt: TGTGCCAGCAGCTTTAGTATTCCGAGGGAGGGGTGGCACACAGATACGCAGTATTTT
d_call: TRBD2
clone_size: -
v_call: TRBV7-8
j_call: TRBJ2-3

cdr3_aa: CASTAGTEFNYGYTF
cdr3_nt: TGTGCCAGTACCGCCGGGACAGAATTTAACTATGGCTACACCTTC
d_call: TRBD1
clone_size: -
v_call: TRBV5-4
j_call: TRBJ1-2

cdr3_aa: CASSPGGAQETQYF
cdr3_nt: TGTGCCAGCAGCCCAGGGGGTGCACAAGAGACCCAGTACTTC
d_call: TRBD1
clone_size: -
v_call: TRBV7-2
j_call: TRBJ2-5